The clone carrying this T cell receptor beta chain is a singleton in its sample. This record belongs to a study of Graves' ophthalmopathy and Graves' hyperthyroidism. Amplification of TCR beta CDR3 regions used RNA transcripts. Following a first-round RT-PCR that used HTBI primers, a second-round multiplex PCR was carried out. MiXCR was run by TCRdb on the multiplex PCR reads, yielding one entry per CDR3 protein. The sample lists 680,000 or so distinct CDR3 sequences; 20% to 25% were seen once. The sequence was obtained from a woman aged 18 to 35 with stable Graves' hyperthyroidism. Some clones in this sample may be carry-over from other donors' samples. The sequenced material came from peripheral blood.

CDR3 bases: TGTGCCAGTAGTATCCTAGCGGCTACCGGGGAGCTGTTTTTT. Translated: CASSILAATGELFF. This chain links TRBV19 with TRBJ2-2; 7 nucleotides match TRBD2. CDR3 length equals 14 residues. V dropped 3 bases and J dropped 5; count of bases not matched to a gene: 3. The germline V gene encodes CDR1 LNHDA and CDR2 SQIVND (reference sequence).